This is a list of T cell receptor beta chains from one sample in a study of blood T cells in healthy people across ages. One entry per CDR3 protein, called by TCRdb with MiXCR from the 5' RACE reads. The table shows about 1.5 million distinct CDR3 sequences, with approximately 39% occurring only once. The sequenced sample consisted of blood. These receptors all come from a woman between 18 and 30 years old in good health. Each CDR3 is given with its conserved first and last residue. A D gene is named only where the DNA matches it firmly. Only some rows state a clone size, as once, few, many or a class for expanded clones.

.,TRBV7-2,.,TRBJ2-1,TGTGCCAGCAGCTTTAGGAGTAGCTCCTACAATGAGCAGTTCTTC,CASSFRSSSYNEQFF
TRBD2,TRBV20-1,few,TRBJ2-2,TGCAGTGTCCAGAGCGGGGGACTGGGGAACACCGGGGAGCTGTTTTTT,CSVQSGGLGNTGELFF
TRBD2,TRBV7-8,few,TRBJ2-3,TGTGCCAGCAGCAAACCGGGACTAGTGGGTAGCACAGATACGCAGTATTTT,CASSKPGLVGSTDTQYF
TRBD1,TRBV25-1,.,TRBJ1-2,TGTGCCAGCAGCCAGGGACAGGGTACCGAAGGCTACACCTTC,CASSQGQGTEGYTF
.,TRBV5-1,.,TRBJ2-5,TGCGCCAGCGCCCCCTTAGAGACGGGGGAGCAGTACTTC,CASAPLETGEQYF
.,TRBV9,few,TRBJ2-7,TGTGCCAGCAGCGTAGGGGACAACTACGAGCAGTACTTC,CASSVGDNYEQYF
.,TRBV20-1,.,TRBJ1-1,TGTAGTGCTAGGATACCGGGACTAGGGACTGAAGCTTTCTTT,CSARIPGLGTEAFF
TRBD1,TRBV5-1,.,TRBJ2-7,TGCGCCAGCAGCACCGGACAGGGTTTCGAGCAGTACTTC,CASSTGQGFEQYF
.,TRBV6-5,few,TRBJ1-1,TGTGCCAGCAGGAGAGACACAGGGACCGCTTTCTTT,CASRRDTGTAFF
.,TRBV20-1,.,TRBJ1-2,TGCAGTGCGGAGAAGCAGTACCTCTATGGCTACACCTTC,CSAEKQYLYGYTF
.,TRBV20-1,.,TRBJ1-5,TGCAGTGCCCTAAGGACAGTTGGGAGCAATCAGCCCCAGCATTTT,CSALRTVGSNQPQHF
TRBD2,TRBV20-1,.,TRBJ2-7,TGCAGTGCTCCTAACCCGTCACTAGCGGGAGGCTACGAGCAGTACTTC,CSAPNPSLAGGYEQYF
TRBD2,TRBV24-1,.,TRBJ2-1,TGTGCCACCAGTGACCCCGGGAGGATAACCTACAATGAGCAGTTCTTC,CATSDPGRITYNEQFF
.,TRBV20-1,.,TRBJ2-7,TGCAGTGCAAAACCGGGCCAGGGGGGATTCTACGAGCAGTACTTC,CSAKPGQGGFYEQYF
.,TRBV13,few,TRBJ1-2,TGTGCCAGCAGCCCCCCCGCTAACTATGGCTACACCTTC,CASSPPANYGYTF
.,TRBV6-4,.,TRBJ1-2,TGTGCCAGCAGTAATCCGACGGGGGTAGGCTATGGCTACACCTTC,CASSNPTGVGYGYTF
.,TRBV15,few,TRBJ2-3,TGTGCCACCAGCAGGGCGAGAGGCACAGACACGCGGTATTTT,CATSRARGTDTRYF
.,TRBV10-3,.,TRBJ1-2,TGTGCCATCAGTGGTCTGAGATATGGCTACACCTTC,CAISGLRYGYTF
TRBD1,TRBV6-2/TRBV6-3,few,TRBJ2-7,TGTGCCAGCAGACCAGACAGGGGCGCCTCCTACGAGCAGTACTTC,CASRPDRGASYEQYF
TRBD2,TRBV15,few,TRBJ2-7,TGTGCCACCAGCAGAGACCATCCTAGCGGGGGTACCTACGAGCAGTACTTC,CATSRDHPSGGTYEQYF
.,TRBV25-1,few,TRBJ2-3,TGTGCCAGCAGTGATAGGGGAAGGGGAAACACAGATACGCAGTATTTT,CASSDRGRGNTDTQYF
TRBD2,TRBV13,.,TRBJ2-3,TGTGCCAGTCAGACTAGCGGGATCACAGATACGCAGTATTTT,CASQTSGITDTQYF
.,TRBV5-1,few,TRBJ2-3,TGCGCCAGCAGCTTACAGGGAGGAGCAGATACGCAGTATTTT,CASSLQGGADTQYF
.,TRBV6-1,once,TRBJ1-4,TGTGCCAGCAGGCGGGCCGTAACTAATGAAAAACTGTTTTTT,CASRRAVTNEKLFF
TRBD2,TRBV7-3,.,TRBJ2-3,TGTGCCAGCAGCCCGGGACTAGCGGGAGAGATAGATACGCAGTATTTT,CASSPGLAGEIDTQYF
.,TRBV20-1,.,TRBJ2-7,TGCAGTGCTAGAGGTGATGGCGACGAGCAGTACTTC,CSARGDGDEQYF
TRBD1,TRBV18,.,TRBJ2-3,TGTGCCAGCTCACCGAAGGACAGGGGCACAGATACGCAGTCTTTT,CASSPKDRGTDTQSF
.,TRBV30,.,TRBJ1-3,TGTGCCTGGAACAGCCCCGGAAACACCATATATTTT,CAWNSPGNTIYF
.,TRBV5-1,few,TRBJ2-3,TGCGCCAGCAGACCGTCTCCACCTCTCCGCAGGGGTAGCACAGATACGCAGTATTTT,CASRPSPPLRRGSTDTQYF
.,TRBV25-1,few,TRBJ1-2,TGTGCCAGCAGTGAATATTACAGCGACGGCTACACCTTC,CASSEYYSDGYTF
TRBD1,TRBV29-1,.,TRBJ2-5,TGCAGCGTTAATCCGGGACAGGGGGCTGAGCAGTACTTC,CSVNPGQGAEQYF
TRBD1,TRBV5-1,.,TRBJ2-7,TGCGCCAGCAGCGTAAGGGGGCTTAATGAGCAGTACTTC,CASSVRGLNEQYF
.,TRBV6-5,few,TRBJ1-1,TGTGCCAGCACCGAGCCCGGACGTCACACTGAAGCTTTCTTT,CASTEPGRHTEAFF
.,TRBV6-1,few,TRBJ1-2,TGTGCCAGCAGCGGGGGGCTAGGGTATGGCTACACCTTC,CASSGGLGYGYTF
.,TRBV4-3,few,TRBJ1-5,TGCGCCAGCAGCCAAGACCGCTCTACAGGGAATAGCAATCAGCCCCAGCATTTT,CASSQDRSTGNSNQPQHF
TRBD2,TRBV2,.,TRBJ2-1,TGTGCCAGCAGTGAGAGGACTAGCGGGAGGGTTGAGCAGTTCTTC,CASSERTSGRVEQFF
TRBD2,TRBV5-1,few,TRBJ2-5,TGCGCCAGCAGCCCCTTGGGACTAGATTCGGAGACCCAGTACTTC,CASSPLGLDSETQYF
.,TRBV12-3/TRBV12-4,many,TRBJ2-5,TGTGCCAGCAGGAGTAGACCGTCACTAGAAGAGCAGTACTTC,CASRSRPSLEEQYF
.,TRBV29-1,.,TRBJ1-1,TGCAGCGTCGCGGGGGGGGGCACTGAAGCTTTCTTT,CSVAGGGTEAFF
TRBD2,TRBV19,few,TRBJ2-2,TGTGCCAGTAGCGGACTAGCGGGAGGCACCGGGGAGCTGTTTTTT,CASSGLAGGTGELFF
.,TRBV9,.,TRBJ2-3,TGTGCCAGCAGCGTAGTGGCAAATACGCAGTATTTT,CASSVVANTQYF
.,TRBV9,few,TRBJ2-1,TGTGCCAGCAGCTGGGGGGGGGCCAAGAATGAGCAGTTCTTC,CASSWGGAKNEQFF
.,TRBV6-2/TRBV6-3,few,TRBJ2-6,TGTGCCAGCAGTAGGGTAGACTCTGGGGCCAACGTCCTGACTTTC,CASSRVDSGANVLTF
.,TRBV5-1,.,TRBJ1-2,TGCGCCAGCAGTCCCGGGACAAACCCATTCTATGGCTACACCTTC,CASSPGTNPFYGYTF
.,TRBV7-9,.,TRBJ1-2,TGTGCCAGCAGCTTGGGGAAGGGGCCGTATGGCTACACCTTC,CASSLGKGPYGYTF
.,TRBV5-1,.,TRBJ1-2,TGCGCCAGCAGCTTGGACGGAGGGGACTATGGCTACACCTTC,CASSLDGGDYGYTF
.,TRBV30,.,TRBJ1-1,TGTGCCTGGAAGGGAGTTGAAGCTTTCTTT,CAWKGVEAFF
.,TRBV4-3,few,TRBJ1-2,TGCGCCAGCAGCCAAGAGATGGGGGAGGGAGGTGATGGCTACACCTTC,CASSQEMGEGGDGYTF
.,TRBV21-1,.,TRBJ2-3,TGTGCCAGCAACCCTACTCCCTACACAGATACGCAGTATTTT,CASNPTPYTDTQYF
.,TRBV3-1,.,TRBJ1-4,TGTGCCAGCAGCCAAGATTGGGCAGATGAAAAACTGTTTTTT,CASSQDWADEKLFF
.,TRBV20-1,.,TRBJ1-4,TGCAGTGCTAGGGCAAGGGCTAATCTGGTGTTTTTT,CSARARANLVFF
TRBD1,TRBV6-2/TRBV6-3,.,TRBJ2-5,TGTGCCAGCAGACCAGGACAGGCGTACCAAGAGACCCAGTACTTC,CASRPGQAYQETQYF
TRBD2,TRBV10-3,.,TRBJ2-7,TGTGCCATCAGTGTGGGGGGGGTGAGCTACGAGCAGTACTTC,CAISVGGVSYEQYF